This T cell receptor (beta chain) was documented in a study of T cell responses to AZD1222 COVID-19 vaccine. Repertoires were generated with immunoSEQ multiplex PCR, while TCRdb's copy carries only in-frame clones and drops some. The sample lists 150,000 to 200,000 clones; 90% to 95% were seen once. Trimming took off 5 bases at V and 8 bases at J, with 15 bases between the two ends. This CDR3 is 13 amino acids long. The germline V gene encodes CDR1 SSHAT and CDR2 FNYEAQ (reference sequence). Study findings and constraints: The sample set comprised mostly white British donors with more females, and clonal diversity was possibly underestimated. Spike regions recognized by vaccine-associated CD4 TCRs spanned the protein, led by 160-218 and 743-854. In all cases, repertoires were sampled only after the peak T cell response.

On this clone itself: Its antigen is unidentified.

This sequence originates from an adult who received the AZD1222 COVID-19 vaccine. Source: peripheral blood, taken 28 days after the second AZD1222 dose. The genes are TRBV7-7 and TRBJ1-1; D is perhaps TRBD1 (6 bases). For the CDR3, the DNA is TGTGCCAGCAGCCTAGTGGAAAGGGGGGAAGCTTTCTTT. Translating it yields CASSLVERGEAFF. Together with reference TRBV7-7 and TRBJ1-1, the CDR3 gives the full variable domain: GAGVSQSPRYKVTKRGQDVTLRCDPISSHATLYWYQQALGQGPEFLTYFNYEAQPDKSGLPSDRFSAERPEGSISTLTIQRTEQRDSAMYRCASSLVERGEAFFGQGTRLTVV.